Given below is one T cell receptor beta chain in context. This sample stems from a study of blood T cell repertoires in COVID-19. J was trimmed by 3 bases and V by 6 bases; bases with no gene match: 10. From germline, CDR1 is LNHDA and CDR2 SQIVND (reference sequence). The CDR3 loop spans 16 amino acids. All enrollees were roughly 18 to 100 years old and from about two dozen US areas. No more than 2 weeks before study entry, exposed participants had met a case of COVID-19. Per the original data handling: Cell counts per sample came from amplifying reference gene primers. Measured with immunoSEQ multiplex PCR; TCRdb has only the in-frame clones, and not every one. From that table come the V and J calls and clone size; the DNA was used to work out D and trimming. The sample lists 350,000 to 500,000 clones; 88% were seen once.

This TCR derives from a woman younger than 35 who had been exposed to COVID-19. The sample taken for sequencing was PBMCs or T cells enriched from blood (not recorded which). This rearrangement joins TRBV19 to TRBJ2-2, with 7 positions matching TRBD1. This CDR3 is CASRARGLADTGELFF. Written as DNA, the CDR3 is TGTGCCAGTAGGGCGAGGGGGCTAGCAGACACCGGGGAGCTGTTTTTT.